The sample holds many counts of the clone carrying this TCR beta chain. This record comes from a study of blood T cell repertoires in COVID-19. Turning to the study itself: Acute and convalescent COVID-19 samples came from the United States, Italy and Spain. The analysed material was cDNA or gDNA that came from T cells, B-cell-depleted T cells, or PBMCs.

Germline V CDR1 and CDR2: SGDLS, YYNGEE. This CDR3 region has 16 residues. J gave up 4 bases and V 0 bases, and 3 bases lay outside the gene matches. Study processing details: Estimates of nucleated cell counts were drawn from the amplification of reference gene primers. Sequenced by immunoSEQ multiplex PCR; TCRdb stores in-frame clones only, minus some. The V and J calls and clone size come from that table; D and trimming were worked out from the DNA. The sample records some 280,000 clones, around 81% being singletons. The V gene is TRBV9, the J gene TRBJ2-3, with TRBD1 matching 12 bases. The clonotype originates from a woman in her 50s with active or convalescent COVID-19. Sample: peripheral blood. The CDR3 sequence is CASSVGDRGRPDTQYF. The CDR3, as DNA: TGTGCCAGCAGCGTAGGGGACAGGGGGCGCCCAGATACGCAGTATTTT.